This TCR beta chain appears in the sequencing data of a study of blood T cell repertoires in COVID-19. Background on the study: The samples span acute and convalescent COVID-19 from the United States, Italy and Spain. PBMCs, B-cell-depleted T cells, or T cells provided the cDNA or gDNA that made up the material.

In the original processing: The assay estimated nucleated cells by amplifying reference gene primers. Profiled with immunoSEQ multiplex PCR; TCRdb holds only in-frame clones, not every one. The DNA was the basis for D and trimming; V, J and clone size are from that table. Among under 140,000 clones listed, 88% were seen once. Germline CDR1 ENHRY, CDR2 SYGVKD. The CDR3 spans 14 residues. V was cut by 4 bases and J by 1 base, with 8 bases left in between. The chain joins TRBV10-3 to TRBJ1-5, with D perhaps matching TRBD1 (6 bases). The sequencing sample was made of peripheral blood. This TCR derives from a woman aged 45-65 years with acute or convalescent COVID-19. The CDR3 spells CAISGGRSNQPQHF. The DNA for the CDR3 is TGTGCCATCAGTGGGGGGCGGAGCAATCAGCCCCAGCATTTT.